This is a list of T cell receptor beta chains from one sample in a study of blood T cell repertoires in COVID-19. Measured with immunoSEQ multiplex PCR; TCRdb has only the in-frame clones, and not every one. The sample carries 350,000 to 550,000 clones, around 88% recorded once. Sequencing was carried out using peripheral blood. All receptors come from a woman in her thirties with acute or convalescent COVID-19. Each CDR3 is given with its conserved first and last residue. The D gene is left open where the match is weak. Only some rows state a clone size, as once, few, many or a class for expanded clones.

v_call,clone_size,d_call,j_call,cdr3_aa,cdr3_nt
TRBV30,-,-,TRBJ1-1,CAWSPGMGEAFF,TGTGCCTGGAGCCCCGGGATGGGGGAAGCTTTCTTT
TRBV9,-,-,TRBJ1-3,CASSVFVGARMDNTIYF,TGTGCCAGCAGCGTATTCGTGGGGGCAAGAATGGACAACACCATATATTTT
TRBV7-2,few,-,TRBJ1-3,CASSPGGATGNTIYF,TGTGCCAGCAGCCCGGGGGGGGCCACTGGAAACACCATATATTTT
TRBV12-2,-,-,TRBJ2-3,CASRFLTPLAGADTQYF,TGTGCAAGTCGCTTTCTTACCCCCCTAGCGGGGGCAGATACGCAGTATTTT
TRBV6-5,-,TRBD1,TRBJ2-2,CASRPTGVAGELFF,TGTGCCAGCAGACCTACAGGGGTGGCCGGGGAGCTGTTTTTT
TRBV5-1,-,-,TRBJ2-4,CASSLTGTLLAKNIQYF,TGCGCCAGCAGCCTCACCGGGACACTCTTAGCCAAAAACATTCAGTACTTC
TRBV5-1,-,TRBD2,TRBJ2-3,CASSFNGEGGQYF,TGCGCCAGCAGCTTTAATGGGGAGGGAGGGCAGTATTTT
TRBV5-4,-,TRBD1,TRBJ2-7,CASSSDREDEQYF,TGTGCCAGCAGCTCGGACAGGGAGGACGAGCAGTACTTC
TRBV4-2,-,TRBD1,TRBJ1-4,CASSHPGTGGEKLFF,TGTGCCAGCAGCCATCCTGGGACAGGTGGTGAAAAACTGTTTTTT
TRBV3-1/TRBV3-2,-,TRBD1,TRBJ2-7,CASSQGDRVYEQYF,TGTGCCAGCAGCCAAGGGGACAGGGTCTACGAGCAGTACTTC
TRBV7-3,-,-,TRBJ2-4,CASSRAGGGQNIQYF,TGTGCCAGCAGCCGAGCGGGTGGTGGCCAAAACATTCAGTACTTC
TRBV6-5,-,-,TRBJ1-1,CASSSRDGGTEAFF,TGTGCCAGCAGTTCCCGGGACGGAGGGACTGAAGCTTTCTTT
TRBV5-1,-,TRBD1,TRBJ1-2,CASSLATGQGATNYGYTF,TGCGCCAGCAGCCTCGCCACTGGACAGGGGGCAACTAACTATGGCTACACCTTC
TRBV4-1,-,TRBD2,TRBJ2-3,CASSLLLAGASTDTQYF,TGCGCCAGCAGCCTTCTTCTAGCGGGGGCAAGCACAGATACGCAGTATTTT
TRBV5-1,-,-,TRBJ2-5,CASRASQIQETQYF,TGCGCCAGCAGGGCCTCACAGATCCAAGAGACCCAGTACTTC
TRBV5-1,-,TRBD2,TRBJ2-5,CASRDPTSGGRLYQETQYF,TGCGCCAGCAGAGACCCGACTAGCGGGGGCCGATTGTACCAAGAGACCCAGTACTTC
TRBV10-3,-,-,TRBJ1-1,CATGVGTEAFF,TGTGCCACCGGAGTTGGCACTGAAGCTTTCTTT
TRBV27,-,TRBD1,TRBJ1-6,CASTIQGSNSPLHF,TGTGCCAGCACTATACAGGGGTCCAATTCACCCCTCCACTTT